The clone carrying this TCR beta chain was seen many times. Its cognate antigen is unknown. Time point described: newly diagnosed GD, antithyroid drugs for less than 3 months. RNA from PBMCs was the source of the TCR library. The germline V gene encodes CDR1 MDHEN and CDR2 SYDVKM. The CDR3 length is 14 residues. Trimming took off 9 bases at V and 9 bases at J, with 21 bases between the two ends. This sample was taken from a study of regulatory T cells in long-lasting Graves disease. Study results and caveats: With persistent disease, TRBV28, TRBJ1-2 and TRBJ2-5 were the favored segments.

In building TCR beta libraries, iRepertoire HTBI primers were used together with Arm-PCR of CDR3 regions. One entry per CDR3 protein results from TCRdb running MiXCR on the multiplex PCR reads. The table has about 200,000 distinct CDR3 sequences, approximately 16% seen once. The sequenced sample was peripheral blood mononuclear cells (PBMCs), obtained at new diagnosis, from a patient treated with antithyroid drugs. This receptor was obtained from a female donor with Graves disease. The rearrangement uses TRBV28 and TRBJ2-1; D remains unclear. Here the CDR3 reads CASNPNTDKAEQFF. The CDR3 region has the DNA TGTGCCAGTAATCCAAACACCGATAAGGCTGAGCAGTTCTTC.